Ten or more counts support the clone carrying this TCR beta chain. What it binds is unknown. This record comes from a study of T cells in Graves' hyperthyroidism and ophthalmopathy. Whole-study findings and limits: Most thyroid clonotypes expanded above 0.001 appeared in blood too.

The source material, RNA transcripts, was used to amplify TCR beta CDR3 regions. A first-round RT-PCR of the TCR CDR3 used the HTBI primer set. TCRdb redid the calling of the multiplex PCR reads with MiXCR, one entry per CDR3 protein. The table records about 570,000 distinct CDR3 sequences, approximately 44% of them present only once. The CDR3 runs 14 residues. Germline trimming cut 9 bases from V and 4 bases from J; bases unmatched to any gene: 4. This TCR was recovered from an adult woman with Graves' disease, either hyperthyroidism or ophthalmopathy (not recorded which). The sequenced sample was peripheral blood or thyroid tissue (not recorded which). The chain recombines TRBV12-3 or TRBV12-4 with TRBJ2-5, with TRBD2 identical over 14 bases. CDR3 region: CASTGLAGGETQYF. CDR3 bases: TGTGCCAGTACCGGACTAGCGGGAGGAGAGACCCAGTACTTC.